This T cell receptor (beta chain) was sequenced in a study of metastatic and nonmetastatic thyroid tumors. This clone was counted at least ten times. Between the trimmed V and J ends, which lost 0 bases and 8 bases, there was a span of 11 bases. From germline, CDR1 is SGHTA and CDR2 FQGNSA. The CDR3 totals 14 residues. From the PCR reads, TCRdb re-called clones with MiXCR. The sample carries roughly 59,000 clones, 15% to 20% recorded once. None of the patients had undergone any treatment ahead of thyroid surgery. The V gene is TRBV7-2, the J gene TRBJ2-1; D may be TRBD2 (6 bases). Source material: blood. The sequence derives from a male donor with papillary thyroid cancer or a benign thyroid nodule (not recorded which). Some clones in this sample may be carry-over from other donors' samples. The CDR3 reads CASSLAASADEQFF. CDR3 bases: TGTGCCAGCAGCTTAGCGGCTAGCGCGGATGAGCAGTTCTTC.